This TCR beta chain emerged from a study of vaccination and CD4 T cells after COVID-19. Indicated treatment: roughly 11-day PBMC culture with coronavirus spike peptide pools or control peptides (ViraFEST assay). There were positive PCR dates ranging from March to December 2020, all predating US Alpha, Beta and Delta variants. The CDR3 extends over 16 amino acids. Germline CDR1 is LNHDA and CDR2 is SQIVND (reference sequence). Trimming pared 0 bases from V and 6 bases from J, leaving 17 bases between. General study points: Researchers report that 304 of 307 vaccine-specific clones in convalescent patients proved spike mono-reactive.

In its sample, this clonotype was seen a few times. The antigen is unknown. Oncomine TCR Beta short-read sequencing was applied to DNA from cultured CD4+ T cells. Via MiXCR, TCRdb re-called the PCR reads, giving one row per CDR3 protein. The profile shows about 4,600 distinct CDR3 sequences, more than 30% of them singletons. This receptor was taken from a human donor who had recovered from COVID-19. This chain links TRBV19 with TRBJ1-2; the D gene is possibly TRBD1 (5 bases). The sample taken for sequencing was CD4+ T cells from blood, cultured in vitro. The CDR3 is CASSIDLVSGSHGYTF. CDR3 DNA: TGTGCCAGTAGTATAGATCTTGTGTCAGGGTCTCATGGCTACACCTTC.